This T cell receptor beta chain is from a study of cytomegalovirus exposure and HLA in healthy donors. Notes on the study in general: Association of around 17,000 TCR beta sequences with HLA alleles was found at 0.05 false discovery rate in a later analysis. Among immune exposure information, only CMV serostatus was available. In a later analysis, TCR beta V- and J-gene trimming was associated with a missense DCLRE1C variant.

PCR involved 60 Vbeta and 13 Jbeta primers. TCRdb's table, derived via immunoSEQ multiplex PCR, lists solely in-frame clones and lacks some. This sample has 120,000 or so clones, with roughly 80% found just once. The CDR3 covers 15 residues. Germline V lookup: CDR1 SQVTM, CDR2 ANQGSEA. A remark on this clone: Its antigen is still unknown. At one end, the junction sequence differs from germline, possibly due to a read error. Other DNA sequences within the sample encode an identical CDR3.

The genes are TRBV29-1 and TRBJ2-3; 8 bases agree with TRBD2. This receptor was obtained from a woman between 45 and 65 years old in good health and CMV-seronegative. The sample comprised PBMCs. CDR3 coding DNA: TGTAGCACCCAATCTTCTAGCGGGTTCACAGATACGCAGTATTTT. Translated, it gives CSTQSSSGFTDTQYF.